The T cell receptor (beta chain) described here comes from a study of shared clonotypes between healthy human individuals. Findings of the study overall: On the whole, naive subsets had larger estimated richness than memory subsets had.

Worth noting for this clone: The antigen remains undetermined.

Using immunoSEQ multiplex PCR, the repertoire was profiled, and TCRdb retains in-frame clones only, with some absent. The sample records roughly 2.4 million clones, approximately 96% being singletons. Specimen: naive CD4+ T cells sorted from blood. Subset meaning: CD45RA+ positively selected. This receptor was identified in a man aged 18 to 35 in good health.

In DNA, the CDR3 is TGTGCCAGCAGGGACAGGGGTTATTACGAAAAACTGTTTTTT. Translation gives CASRDRGYYEKLFF. This sequence joins TRBV2 and TRBJ1-4; 9 bases fit TRBD1. The CDR3 spans 14 residues. Per the germline V gene, CDR1 is SNHLY and CDR2 is FYNNEI. The J segment lost 8 bases and the V segment lost 6 bases, leaving 7 bases of the junction unmatched. The entire variable domain, with the rest obtained from reference TRBV2 and TRBJ1-4, is as follows: EPEVTQTPSHQVTQMGQEVILRCVPISNHLYFYWYRQILGQKVEFLVSFYNNEISEKSEIFDDQFSVERPDGSNFTLKIRSTKLEDSAMYFCASRDRGYYEKLFFGSGTQLSVL.